One and the same sample provided the 24 T cell receptor beta chains below, sequenced in a study of T cell responses to AZD1222 COVID-19 vaccine. The data were produced by immunoSEQ multiplex PCR, yet TCRdb's version contains in-frame clones alone and is incomplete. Of 50,000 or so clones in the sample, about nine tenths were seen once. This specimen was peripheral blood, taken 28 days after the second AZD1222 dose. These receptor sequences come from an adult who received the AZD1222 COVID-19 vaccine.

The table lists this clone with a count of one. The gene calls are TRBV6-5 and TRBJ2-3; TRBD1 might be the D (6 bases). Trimming cost V 11 bases and J 1 base, with 13 bases left between them. The CDR3 is 13 amino acids. Germline V gives CDR1 MNHEY, CDR2 SVGAGI. CDR3 nucleotides: TGTGCCTGTACAGGGAGACGCACAGATACGCAGTATTTT. Encoded protein: CACTGRRTDTQYF.

Here the CDR3 reads CTSSQELDRERNEQYF. For the CDR3, the DNA is TGCACCAGCAGCCAAGAGTTAGACAGGGAGAGGAACGAGCAGTACTTC. V gene TRBV1 combines with J gene TRBJ2-7; the table calls TRBD1, which could not be checked here. TRBV1 corresponds to a pseudogene. The CDR3 extends over 16 amino acids.

The count of this clone is one. This chain uses TRBV7-3 with TRBJ2-2; D call uncertain. Trimming stripped 3 bases from V and 8 bases from J, with 16 bases between. Germline V gene lookup returns CDR1 SGHTA and CDR2 FQGTGA. The CDR3 is 15 residues long. The CDR3 loop reads CASSLKGQIGGELFF. CDR3 coding DNA: TGTGCCAGCAGCTTGAAGGGTCAGATTGGTGGGGAGCTGTTTTTT.

The V call is TRBV18, the J call TRBJ2-2; 7 nucleotides agree with TRBD2. Per germline, CDR1 KGHSH and CDR2 LQKENI. The CDR3 runs to 17 residues. V dropped 3 bases and J dropped 0; count of bases not matched to a gene: 7. The CDR3 coding sequence is TGTGCCAGCTCACCTCGGCGGGGGAACGCGAACACCGGGGAGCTGTTTTTT. This codes for CASSPRRGNANTGELFF. Supplemented by reference TRBV18 and TRBJ2-2, the full variable domain reads NAGVMQNPRHLVRRRGQEARLRCSPMKGHSHVYWYRQLPEEGLKFMVYLQKENIIDESGMPKERFSAEFPKEGPSILRIQQVVRGDSAAYFCASSPRRGNANTGELFFGEGSRLTVL.

The chain links TRBV7-2 to TRBJ2-5; perhaps TRBD1 as D (6 bases). Between the trimmed V and J ends, which lost 5 bases and 5 bases, there was a span of 12 bases. Germline CDR1 and CDR2: SGHTA and FQGNSA. The CDR3 is made up of 13 amino acids. DNA of the CDR3: TGTGCCAGCAGCCAAGGGGGTTTGGAGACCCAGTACTTC. This gives the protein CASSQGGLETQYF.

The V call is TRBV29-1, the J call TRBJ1-2; tentative D call: TRBD1 (6 bases). Germline values: CDR1 SQVTM, CDR2 ANQGSEA. This CDR3 has 15 residues. V was cut by 5 bases and J by 4 bases, with 20 bases left in between. The CDR3 DNA reads TGCAGCGTTTACCACCCACAGGGAGATCTCTATGGCTACACCTTC. It codes for CSVYHPQGDLYGYTF.

This clone came up a few times. The CDR3 sequence: CASSSRATTDTQYF. The CDR3 nucleotides are TGTGCCAGCAGCTCGAGAGCTACCACAGATACGCAGTATTTT. The chain employs TRBV7-3 and TRBJ2-3, with D unresolved. The CDR3 length is 14 residues. Trimming cost V 4 bases and J 2 bases, with 10 bases left between them. In germline, CDR1 is SGHTA, CDR2 FQGTGA.

The chain links TRBV5-1 to TRBJ2-5; possibly TRBD2 for D (6 bases). The germline V and J ends were trimmed by 2 bases and 0 bases, with 8 bases remaining between them. CDR3 length: 14 amino acids. Germline-derived CDR1 and CDR2 are SGHRS and YFSETQ. As DNA, the CDR3 is TGCGCCAGCAGCTTTTTAGCGGACCAAGAGACCCAGTACTTC. Protein sequence: CASSFLADQETQYF.

The gene calls are TRBV19 and TRBJ1-5; the D gene is possibly TRBD1 (5 bases). The CDR3 consists of 17 residues. Germline CDR1 is LNHDA and CDR2 is SQIVND (reference sequence). V was cut by 5 bases and J by 1 base, with 18 bases left in between. CDR3 nucleotide sequence: TGTGCCAGTAGTCCCAGGGCGAGGTTGAGGAGCAATCAGCCCCAGCATTTT. Its protein product is CASSPRARLRSNQPQHF.

The chain joins TRBV9 to TRBJ2-3, with TRBD2 identical over 8 bases. The CDR3 runs 16 residues. The germline V gene has CDR1 SGDLS and CDR2 YYNGEE. Trimming at V came to 4 bases and at J to 4 bases, leaving 11 bases not matched to a gene. CDR3 amino acids: CASSSATSGRSDTQYF. The CDR3 DNA follows: TGTGCCAGCAGCTCCGCCACTAGCGGAAGGTCAGATACGCAGTATTTT.

The rearrangement links TRBV19 to TRBJ1-6; TRBD1 aligns across 7 bases. Losses at the gene ends were 4 bases for V and 10 bases for J; bases not matched to a gene: 4. Germline CDR1 is LNHDA and CDR2 is SQIVND (reference sequence). The CDR3 runs 13 residues. CDR3 coding DNA: TGTGCCAGTAGTAACGACAGGGACTCACCCCTCCACTTT. Its translation: CASSNDRDSPLHF.

This clone was found once. The chain recombines TRBV6-4 with TRBJ1-1; D remains ambiguous. Germline V gene data show CDR1 as MRHNA and CDR2 as SNTAGT. The CDR3 runs to 13 residues. V lost 3 bases and J lost 7, with 12 bases in between. The CDR3 DNA reads as TGTGCCAGCAGTGAAACTCCCGAGCATGAAGCTTTCTTT. Its translation: CASSETPEHEAFF.

This chain links TRBV7-9 with TRBJ1-3; a possible D gene is TRBD1 (6 bases). This CDR3 spans 17 amino acids. The germline gives CDR1 SEHNR, CDR2 FQNEAQ (reference sequence). The ends were cut back, 1 base at V and 0 bases at J, with 13 bases in the middle. The CDR3 reads CASSLGGPVSSGNTIYF. CDR3 DNA: TGTGCCAGCAGCTTAGGGGGGCCGGTGAGCTCTGGAAACACCATATATTTT.

This chain connects TRBV10-1 to TRBJ1-2; no clear D. This CDR3 contains 13 residues. Germline loops: CDR1 WNHNN, CDR2 SYGVQD (reference sequence). The germline V and J ends were trimmed by 5 bases and 7 bases, with 14 bases remaining between them. In DNA form, the CDR3 reads TGCGCCAGCAGTCCTGGACCCGACCGTGGCTACACCTTC. It translates to CASSPGPDRGYTF.

This clone was recorded a few times. The chain joins TRBV14 to TRBJ2-7; 9 nucleotides agree with TRBD2. In germline, CDR1 is SGHDN, CDR2 FVKESK. Unmatched junction bases numbered 8, after V lost 4 bases and J lost 4 bases. The CDR3 totals 15 residues. CDR3 DNA sequence: TGTGCCAGCAGCCCGAGGGCTAGCGGGGAATACGAGCAGTACTTC. Encoded protein: CASSPRASGEYEQYF.

V and J are TRBV4-2 and TRBJ2-2; 11 bases line up with TRBD2. The CDR3 spans 17 residues. CDR1 LGHNA and CDR2 YNFKEQ come from the germline V gene. The V segment lost 3 bases and the J segment 7 bases; nucleotides outside the gene matches: 10. The chain's CDR3 is CASSHVLAGADGGELFF. For the CDR3, the DNA is TGTGCCAGCAGCCACGTACTAGCGGGAGCCGACGGCGGGGAGCTGTTTTTT.

The J gene is TRBJ2-3, the V gene TRBV28; weak D call: TRBD2 (5 bases). Trimming shortened V by 3 bases and J by 1 base, and 14 bases separated the two germline ends. Germline V gene data show CDR1 as MDHEN and CDR2 as SYDVKM. This CDR3 has 16 residues. The CDR3 DNA follows: TGTGCCAGCAGTTTCCGTGAGGGCCACGGCACAGATACGCAGTATTTT. Its translation: CASSFREGHGTDTQYF.

The chain couples TRBV15 to TRBJ1-2; 9 bases fit TRBD1. J gave up 5 bases and V 6 bases, and 7 bases lay outside the gene matches. CDR3 length: 14 residues. Germline assignment: CDR1 LNHNV and CDR2 YYDKDF (reference sequence). The DNA for the CDR3 is TGTGCCACCAGTCTACCGGGACAGGGATATGGCTACACCTTC. This codes for CATSLPGQGYGYTF.

This chain connects TRBV7-2 to TRBJ2-1; D remains unclear. Trimming took off 5 bases at V and 8 bases at J, with 13 bases between the two ends. Germline V gives CDR1 SGHTA, CDR2 FQGNSA. The CDR3 covers 13 residues. CDR3 loop: CASSPVKRDEQFF. CDR3 in DNA: TGTGCCAGCAGCCCAGTGAAACGGGATGAGCAGTTCTTC.

The gene calls are TRBV12-2 and TRBJ2-3; the D call TRBD2 from the table was never checked on the DNA. TRBV12-2 is deemed a pseudogene. CDR3 length equals 15 residues. CDR3 DNA sequence: TGTGCAAGTCGCTTGATGCTAGACCTAAGAGGAACGCAGTATTTT. Its translation is CASRLMLDLRGTQYF.

The CDR3 here is CASSVVRADEQFF. CDR3 nucleotides: TGTGCCAGCAGCGTAGTCCGGGCGGATGAGCAGTTCTTC. V usage is TRBV9 and J usage is TRBJ2-1; no definite D call. Per germline, CDR1 SGDLS and CDR2 YYNGEE. This CDR3 is 13 amino acids long. Trimming removed 0 bases from V and 8 bases from J, with 9 bases in between. The full variable domain, rest sourced from reference TRBV9 and TRBJ2-1, is DSGVTQTPKHLITATGQRVTLRCSPRSGDLSVYWYQQSLDQGLQFLIQYYNGEERAKGNILERFSAQQFPDLHSELNLSSLELGDSALYFCASSVVRADEQFFGPGTRLTVL.

The genes are TRBV4-1 and TRBJ2-1, with 7 bases aligning to TRBD1. Germline V CDR1 and CDR2: MGHRA, YSYEKL. The CDR3 runs to 16 residues. Losses at the gene ends were 1 base for V and 6 bases for J; bases not matched to a gene: 9. CDR3 coding DNA: TGCGCCAGCAGCCAAGTAGACAGGGCATCGGGCAATGAGCAGTTCTTC. Translation gives CASSQVDRASGNEQFF.

The CDR3 protein is CAMNADTGTGELFF. The CDR3 nucleotides are TGTGCCATGAATGCTGACACGGGGACCGGGGAGCTGTTTTTT. The genes are TRBV10-3 and TRBJ2-2, with TRBD2 as a possible D gene (5 bases). The germline CDR1 and CDR2 sequences are ENHRY and SYGVKD. Trimming pared 9 bases from V and 5 bases from J, leaving 16 bases between. The length of the CDR3 is 14 residues.

Only one count was recorded for this clone. This rearrangement joins TRBV6-5 to TRBJ2-7; 7 nucleotides match TRBD1. V shed 6 bases, J shed 2 bases, and the junction held 10 bases outside the gene matches. This CDR3 is built from 15 residues. CDR1 is MNHEY and CDR2 is SVGAGI in the germline V gene. The CDR3 DNA reads as TGTGCCAGCAGGACCACCGGACAGGTTGCCTACGAGCAGTACTTC. It encodes CASRTTGQVAYEQYF.